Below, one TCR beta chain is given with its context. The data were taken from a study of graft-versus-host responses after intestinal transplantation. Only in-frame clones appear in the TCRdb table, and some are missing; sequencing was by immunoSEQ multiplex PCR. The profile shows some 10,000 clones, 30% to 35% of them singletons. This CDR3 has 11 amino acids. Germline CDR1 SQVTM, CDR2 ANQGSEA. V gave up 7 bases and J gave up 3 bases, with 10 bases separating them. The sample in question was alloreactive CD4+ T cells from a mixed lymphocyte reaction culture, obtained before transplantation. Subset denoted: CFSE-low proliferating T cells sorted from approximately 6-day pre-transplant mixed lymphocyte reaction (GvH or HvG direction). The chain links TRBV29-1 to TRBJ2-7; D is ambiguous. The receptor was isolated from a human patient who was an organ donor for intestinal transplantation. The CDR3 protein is CSGGNGYEQYF. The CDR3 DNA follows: TGCAGCGGGGGAAATGGCTACGAGCAGTACTTC.